This TCR beta chain emerged from a study of blood T cell repertoires in COVID-19 (dated by TCRdb to 2020 to 2022). At the level of the whole study: Samples from collaborators originated in the United States, Italy and Spain and spanned both the acute and convalescent phases of COVID-19. The material from the prospective study consisted of cDNA or gDNA derived from T cells, B-cell-depleted T cells, or PBMCs. Subjects who had been exposed to COVID-19, were actively infected with it, or had recovered from it provided the deeply sampled blood TCRbeta repertoires that made up the dataset. The repertoires were made available in a free public database intended to serve as a resource for research on the immune response to SARS-CoV-2. Samples were obtained from the ongoing ImmuneRACE study (first 160 participants) and from 1,000 to 1,500 subjects provided by 6 global collaborators. Nearly every sample came with metadata listing a de-identified subject ID, COVID-19 status, age in years and sex. Where available, HLA class I and class II types were obtained from metadata supplied by the sample provider rather than from assay-based typing.

This clone was recorded a few times. Its antigen has not been determined. One base away there is no much larger clone; base qualities are not given. Whole blood was collected in K2EDTA tubes by collaborating institutions according to the institutions' own protocols. Collaborator samples were shipped for TCRbeta analysis as frozen whole blood, isolated PBMCs, or DNA extracted from either sample type. TCRbeta CDR3 regions were amplified from genomic DNA using the immunoSEQ Assay, a bias-controlled multiplex PCR. Turning to the authors' computational methods: Within the assay, amplification of reference gene primers was used to estimate how many nucleated cells each sample contained. Sequence reads were collapsed and filtered to measure the absolute abundance of every unique TCRbeta CDR3 rearrangement. For each sample, productive Simpson clonality was calculated as the square root of Simpson's diversity index over productive rearrangements. TCRdb provides this immuneACCESS table in a form limited to in-frame rearrangements. Some clones are lacking; in checked studies, under half of them reflect an unresolved V gene, and why the rest are absent is not known. V, J and clone size derive from that table, while D and trimming were established from the DNA sequence. Counted in this sample were tens of thousands of clones; just under 85% of them appeared once. The leading ten clones occupy 13% to 15% of the sample.

The CDR3 has 16 amino acids, counting the end cysteine and phenylalanine. Only the CDR3 portion is preserved as DNA: 48 bases, with reading frame beginning at the first base. According to the germline V gene (reference sequence), CDR1 reads SEHNR and CDR2 reads FQNEAQ. The V end gives up 4 bases and the J end 0 bases, leaving 9 bases in the junction not matched to a gene. What the research found in general, with its limitations: The quantity of clinical and demographic metadata differed by source and by participant and was supplied without curation.

The source of this sequence is a human donor in a cohort sampled during active COVID-19. Recombination linked TRBV7-9 to TRBJ2-7; 7 bases in the junction line up with TRBD2. Sequencing used peripheral blood. The nucleotide sequence reads TGTGCCAGCAGCTCATCCGGGACTACAAGCTCCTACGAGCAGTACTTC. Protein translation: CASSSSGTTSSYEQYF.